Listed below are T cell receptor beta chains from one sample, sequenced in a study of T-cell memory formation after mild COVID-19. TCRdb recomputed calls from the 5' RACE reads with MiXCR, one row per CDR3 protein. The sample consists of a few hundred thousand distinct CDR3 sequences, 25% to 30% of them appearing once. The sequenced material came from PBMCs or a T cell subset sorted from them (not recorded which). Source of these receptors: an adult woman who had mild COVID-19 (a few samples of this study predate the infection). Cell type and time point are not known. The CDR3 runs from the conserved cysteine through the conserved F or W. A D gene is named only where the DNA matches it firmly. Part of the rows lack a size; the others show once, few, many or a class for expanded clones.

size	V	J	D	length	CDR3	DNA
few	TRBV5-1	TRBJ2-5	TRBD2	15	CASSLEAGVDETQYF	TGCGCCAGCAGCTTGGAGGCGGGGGTGGATGAGACCCAGTACTTC
.	TRBV12-3/TRBV12-4	TRBJ1-2	.	15	CAISRGVRANYGYTF	TGTGCCATCAGTCGCGGGGTCCGGGCTAACTATGGCTACACCTTC
few	TRBV5-6	TRBJ2-7	TRBD1	14	CASSLRSGQKEQYF	TGTGCCAGCAGCTTGAGATCGGGACAGAAAGAGCAGTACTTC
.	TRBV6-6	TRBJ2-7	.	14	CASVAEAPTYEQYF	TGTGCCAGCGTTGCAGAAGCTCCGACATACGAGCAGTACTTC
.	TRBV5-5	TRBJ2-7	.	15	CASSLEAGLIYEQYF	TGTGCCAGCAGCTTGGAGGCAGGGTTGATCTACGAGCAGTACTTC
.	TRBV5-6	TRBJ2-7	TRBD1	14	CASSLWDRGGEQYF	TGTGCCAGCAGCTTGTGGGACAGGGGGGGAGAGCAGTACTTC
few	TRBV27	TRBJ2-2	TRBD1	18	CASSLRPDRGPGTGELFF	TGTGCCAGCAGTTTACGTCCAGACAGGGGACCGGGCACCGGGGAGCTGTTTTTT
.	TRBV10-3	TRBJ2-1	.	13	CAITDSTDNEQFF	TGTGCCATCACTGATTCAACTGACAATGAGCAGTTCTTC
few	TRBV9	TRBJ2-3	.	14	CASSVEGGTDTQYF	TGTGCCAGCAGCGTAGAGGGTGGAACAGATACGCAGTATTTT
many	TRBV12-3/TRBV12-4	TRBJ2-3	TRBD2	19	CASSSPTSGSWRRTDTQYF	TGTGCCAGCAGTTCACCGACTAGCGGGAGTTGGAGACGCACAGATACGCAGTATTTT
.	TRBV14	TRBJ2-5	.	17	CASSQDLGRGFGETQYF	TGTGCCAGCAGCCAAGACCTCGGAAGGGGATTCGGGGAGACCCAGTACTTC
.	TRBV5-1	TRBJ1-2	TRBD1	17	CASSPTGQGIMYYGYTF	TGCGCCAGCAGCCCAACTGGACAGGGGATCATGTACTATGGCTACACCTTC
.	TRBV29-1	TRBJ2-5	.	14	CSVDLSGGVETQYF	TGCAGCGTTGATCTGAGCGGAGGGGTGGAGACCCAGTACTTC
many	TRBV6-2/TRBV6-3	TRBJ2-1	.	17	CASRGGIGGEAGEEQFF	TGTGCCAGCAGGGGGGGTATCGGAGGGGAGGCAGGCGAGGAGCAGTTCTTC
few	TRBV10-3	TRBJ1-1	.	16	CAISETGSPKVSEAFF	TGTGCCATCAGTGAAACAGGGAGCCCCAAAGTTTCGGAAGCTTTCTTT
few	TRBV13	TRBJ1-1	.	14	CASSLGRDAVRAFF	TGTGCCAGCAGCTTAGGCCGGGACGCCGTTAGAGCTTTCTTT
.	TRBV30	TRBJ1-1	.	12	CAWRGGGTEAFF	TGTGCCTGGAGAGGAGGGGGCACTGAAGCTTTCTTT
few	TRBV24-1	TRBJ2-2	TRBD1	22	CATSDFHNTGDPTSPNTGELFF	TGTGCCACCAGTGATTTCCACAACACAGGGGACCCAACCTCTCCGAACACCGGGGAGCTGTTTTTT
.	TRBV4-2	TRBJ2-7	.	12	CASSQVDSEQYF	TGTGCCAGCAGCCAGGTTGACAGTGAGCAGTACTTC
.	TRBV20-1	TRBJ2-3	TRBD2	15	CSAPTSGISTDTQYF	TGCAGTGCTCCAACTAGCGGGATTAGCACAGATACGCAGTATTTT
few	TRBV4-3	TRBJ2-7	.	16	CASSQFSGGDDYEQYF	TGCGCCAGCAGCCAGTTTTCAGGCGGAGACGACTACGAGCAGTACTTC
few	TRBV4-3	TRBJ2-1	.	16	CASSQDRPSSYNEQFF	TGCGCCAGCAGCCAAGATCGACCGAGCTCCTACAATGAGCAGTTCTTC